This T cell receptor beta chain was obtained from a study of control samples from healthy donors and cancer patients (TCRdb year 2020). Between the V and J ends, shortened by 4 bases and 1 base respectively, the junction contains 8 bases. Reading the germline V gene (reference sequence) gives CDR1 MNHEY and CDR2 SMNVEV. The CDR3, from cysteine to phenylalanine, totals 13 residues. Only the CDR3 DNA is retained, 39 bases long and in frame from the first base. As for this clone: The target of this receptor is not known. No much larger clonotype is one base removed from it; base qualities were not supplied.

The library was produced with the immunoSEQ multiplex PCR assay. The table was pulled from immuneACCESS by TCRdb, which kept in-frame rearrangements only. Such tables lose some clones; where checked, under half of the loss comes from unresolved V genes, and the rest has no known cause. The sample records about 140,000 clones, roughly 94% of which are singletons. About an eighth of the sample is taken by the ten largest. The sequencing sample was made of blood. The origin of this receptor is a man in his forties in good health. In this chain, TRBV27 is recombined with TRBJ2-7, and possibly TRBD2, on 5 matching bases. This receptor has the CDR3 CASSYRGSYEQYF. The nucleotides are TGTGCCAGCAGTTACCGGGGATCCTACGAGCAGTACTTC.